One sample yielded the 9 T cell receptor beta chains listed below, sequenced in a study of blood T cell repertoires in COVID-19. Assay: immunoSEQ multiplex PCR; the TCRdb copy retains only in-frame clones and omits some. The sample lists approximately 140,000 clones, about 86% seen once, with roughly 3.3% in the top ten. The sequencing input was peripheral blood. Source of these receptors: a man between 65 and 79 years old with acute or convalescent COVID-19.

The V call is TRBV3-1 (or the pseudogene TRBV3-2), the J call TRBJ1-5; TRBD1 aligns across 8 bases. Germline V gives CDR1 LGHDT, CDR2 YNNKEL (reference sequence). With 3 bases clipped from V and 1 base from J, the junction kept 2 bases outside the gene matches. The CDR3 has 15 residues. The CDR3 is CASSQDRVSNQPQHF. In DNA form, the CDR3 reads TGTGCCAGCAGCCAGGACAGGGTGAGCAATCAGCCCCAGCATTTT.

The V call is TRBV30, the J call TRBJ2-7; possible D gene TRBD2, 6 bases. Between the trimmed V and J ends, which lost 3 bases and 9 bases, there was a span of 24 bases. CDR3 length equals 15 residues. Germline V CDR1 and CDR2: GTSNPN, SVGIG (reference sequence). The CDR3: CAWRETGTPSVGQYF. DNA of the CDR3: TGTGCCTGGAGGGAAACCGGGACTCCGTCGGTTGGGCAGTACTTC.

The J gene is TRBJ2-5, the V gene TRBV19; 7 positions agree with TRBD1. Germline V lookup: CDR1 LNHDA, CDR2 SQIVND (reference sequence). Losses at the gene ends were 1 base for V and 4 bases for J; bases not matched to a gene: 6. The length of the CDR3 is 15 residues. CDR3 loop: CASSIGKGARETQYF. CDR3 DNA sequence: TGTGCCAGTAGTATAGGAAAGGGGGCGCGAGAGACCCAGTACTTC.

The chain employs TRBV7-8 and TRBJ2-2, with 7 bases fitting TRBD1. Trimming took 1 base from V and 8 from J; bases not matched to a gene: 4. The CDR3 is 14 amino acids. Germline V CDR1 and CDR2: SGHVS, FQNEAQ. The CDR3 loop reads CASSLGQGVGELFF. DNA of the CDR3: TGTGCCAGCAGCTTAGGCCAGGGGGTTGGGGAGCTGTTTTTT.

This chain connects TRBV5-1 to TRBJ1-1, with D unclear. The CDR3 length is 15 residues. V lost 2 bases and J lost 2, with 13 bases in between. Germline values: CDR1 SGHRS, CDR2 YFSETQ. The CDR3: CASSLEEGRNTEAFF. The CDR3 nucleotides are TGCGCCAGCAGCTTAGAGGAGGGAAGAAACACTGAAGCTTTCTTT.

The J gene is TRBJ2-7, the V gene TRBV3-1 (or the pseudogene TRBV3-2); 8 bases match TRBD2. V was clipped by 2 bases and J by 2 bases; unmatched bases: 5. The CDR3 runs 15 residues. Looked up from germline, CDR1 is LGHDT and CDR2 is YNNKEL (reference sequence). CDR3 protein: CASSQRTSIAYEQYF. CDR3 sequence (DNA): TGTGCCAGCAGCCAACGGACTAGCATCGCCTACGAGCAGTACTTC.

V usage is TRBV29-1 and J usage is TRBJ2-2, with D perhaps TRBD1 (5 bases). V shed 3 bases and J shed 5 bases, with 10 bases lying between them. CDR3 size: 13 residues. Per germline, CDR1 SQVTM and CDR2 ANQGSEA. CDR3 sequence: CSVDPYRTGELFF. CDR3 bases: TGCAGCGTTGACCCCTACAGGACCGGGGAGCTGTTTTTT.

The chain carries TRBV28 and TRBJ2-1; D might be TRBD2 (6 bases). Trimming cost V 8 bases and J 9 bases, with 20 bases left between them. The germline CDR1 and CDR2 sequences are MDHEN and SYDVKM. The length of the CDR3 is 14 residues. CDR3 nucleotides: TGTGCCAGCCCCCCTGGGGGGACCACCGGTGAGCAGTTCTTC. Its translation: CASPPGGTTGEQFF.

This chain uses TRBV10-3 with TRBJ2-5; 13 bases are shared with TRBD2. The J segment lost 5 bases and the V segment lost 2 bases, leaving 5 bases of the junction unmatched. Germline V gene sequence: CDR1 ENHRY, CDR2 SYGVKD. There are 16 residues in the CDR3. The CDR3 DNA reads TGTGCCATCAGTGAGAGGGAGACTAGCGGGAGGGAGACCCAGTACTTC. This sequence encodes CAISERETSGRETQYF.